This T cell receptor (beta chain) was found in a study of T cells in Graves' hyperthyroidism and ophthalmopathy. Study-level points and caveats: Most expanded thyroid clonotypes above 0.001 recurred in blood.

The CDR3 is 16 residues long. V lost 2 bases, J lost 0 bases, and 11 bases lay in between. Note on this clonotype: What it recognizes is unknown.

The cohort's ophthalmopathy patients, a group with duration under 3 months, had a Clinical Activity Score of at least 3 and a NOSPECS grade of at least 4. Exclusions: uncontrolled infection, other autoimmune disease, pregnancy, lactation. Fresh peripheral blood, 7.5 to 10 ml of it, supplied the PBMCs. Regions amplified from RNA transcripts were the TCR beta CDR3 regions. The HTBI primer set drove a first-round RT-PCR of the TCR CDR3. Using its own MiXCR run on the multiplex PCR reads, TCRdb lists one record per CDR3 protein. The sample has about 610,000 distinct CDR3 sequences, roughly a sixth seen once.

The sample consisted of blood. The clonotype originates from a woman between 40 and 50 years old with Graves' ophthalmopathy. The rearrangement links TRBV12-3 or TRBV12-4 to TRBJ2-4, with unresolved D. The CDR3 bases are TGTGCCAGCAGTTTAACGAGCAGTTTAGCCAAAAACATTCAGTACTTC. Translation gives CASSLTSSLAKNIQYF.